The present TCR beta chain was sequenced within a study of shared clonotypes between healthy human individuals. Study-wide context: There were three CD4 naive, three CD4 memory, two CD8 naive and one CD8 memory plates per donor.

This CDR3 spans 14 amino acids. This clone was found once. Antigen: not known. Sorted-subset replicate PCRs used 150 to 200 ng DNA, around 27,000 T cell genomes. Sequencing used immunoSEQ multiplex PCR; TCRdb keeps in-frame clones, though not all of them. Of 2,500,000 or so clones in the sample, approximately 93% are singletons; the top ten hold 0.36%. Findings of the study overall: Compared with memory subsets, naive subsets generally had larger estimated richness.

The donor cohort consisted entirely of Caucasian adults residing in Nashville, Tennessee. The TCR originated in a man younger than 35 in good health. Some clones in this sample may be carry-over from other donors' samples. The sample taken for sequencing was naive CD4+ T cells from PBMCs. Sample subset: CD45RA+ positively selected. The genes are TRBV21-1 and TRBJ2-7; the table's D call TRBD2 went unverified against the DNA. TRBV21-1 is deemed a pseudogene. The chain's CDR3 is CALEGLAGFYEQYF. The CDR3 region has the DNA TGTGCCTTAGAGGGACTAGCGGGTTTCTACGAGCAGTACTTC.